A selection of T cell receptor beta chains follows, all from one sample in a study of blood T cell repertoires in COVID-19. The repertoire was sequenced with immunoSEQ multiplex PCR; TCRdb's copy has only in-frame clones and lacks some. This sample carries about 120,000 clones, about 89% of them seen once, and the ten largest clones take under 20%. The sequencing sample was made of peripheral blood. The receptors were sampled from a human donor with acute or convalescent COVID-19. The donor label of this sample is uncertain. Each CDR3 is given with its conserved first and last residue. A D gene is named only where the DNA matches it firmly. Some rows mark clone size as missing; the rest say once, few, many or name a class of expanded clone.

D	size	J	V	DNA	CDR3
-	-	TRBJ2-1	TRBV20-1	TGCAGTGCTCGACACGATGAGCAGTTCTTC	CSARHDEQFF
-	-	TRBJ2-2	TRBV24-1	TGTGCCACCAGTTGGGTAGCGCCGCGATCCGGGGAGCTGTTTTTT	CATSWVAPRSGELFF
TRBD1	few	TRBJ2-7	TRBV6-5	TGTGCCAGCTGGGACAGGGGATACGGCGAGCAGTACTTC	CASWDRGYGEQYF
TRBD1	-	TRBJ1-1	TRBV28	TGTGCCAGCAGCTCCCCGGGACAGGGAAACACTGAAGCTTTCTTT	CASSSPGQGNTEAFF
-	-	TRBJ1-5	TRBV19	TGTGCCAGTAGCTCCATACAGGGCCCAAGAGGCAATCAGCCCCAGCATTTT	CASSSIQGPRGNQPQHF
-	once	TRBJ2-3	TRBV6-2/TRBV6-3	TGTGCCAGCAGTTACTCTAGCGACGTAGCTAGCACAGATACGCAGTATTTT	CASSYSSDVASTDTQYF
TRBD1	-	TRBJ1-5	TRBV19	TGTGCCAGTAGTCGCGGACAGGGGCGGTCGAACAATCAGCCCCAGCATTTT	CASSRGQGRSNNQPQHF
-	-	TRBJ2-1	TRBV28	TGTGCCAGCAGTTTAAAAGGCGTCAGGGAGCAGTTCTTC	CASSLKGVREQFF
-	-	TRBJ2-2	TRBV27	TGTGCCAGCAGTTTAGAGGGGGCGAACACCGGGGAGCTGTTTTTT	CASSLEGANTGELFF
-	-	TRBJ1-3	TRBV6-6	TGTGCCAGCAGTTCCGGACAGCGAGATGGAAACACCATATATTTT	CASSSGQRDGNTIYF
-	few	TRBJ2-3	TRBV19	TGTGCCAGTAGTATCAGGTACACGCAGTATTTT	CASSIRYTQYF
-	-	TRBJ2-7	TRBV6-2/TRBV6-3	TGTGCCAGCAGTTACCAAACCTACAGGGTCTCGGTCTCCTACGAGCAGTACTTC	CASSYQTYRVSVSYEQYF
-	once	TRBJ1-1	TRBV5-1	TGCGCCAGCAGCTTGGGCAGGGTGGAAGCTTTCTTT	CASSLGRVEAFF
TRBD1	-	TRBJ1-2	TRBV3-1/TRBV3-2	TGTGCCAGCAGCCAAGAGGACAGGGGGTACTACACCTTC	CASSQEDRGYYTF
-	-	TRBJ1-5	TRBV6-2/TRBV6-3	TGTGCCAGCAGTTACCCCGGGACACGGAGTGGGCCCCAGCATTTT	CASSYPGTRSGPQHF
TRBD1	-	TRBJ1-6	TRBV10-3	TGTGCCATCAGCCGGGACAGAAATTCACCCCTCCACTTT	CAISRDRNSPLHF
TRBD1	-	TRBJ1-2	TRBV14	TGTGCCAGCAGGCGGGGACAGGGGTTTGGCTACACCTTC	CASRRGQGFGYTF
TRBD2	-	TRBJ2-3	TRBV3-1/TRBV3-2	TGTGCCAGCAGCCAAGACCAGGCGGGGGGCGGCACAGATACGCAGTATTTT	CASSQDQAGGGTDTQYF
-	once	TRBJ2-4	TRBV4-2	TGTGCCAGCAGCCATCAGGGGTCCAAAAACATTCAGTACTTC	CASSHQGSKNIQYF
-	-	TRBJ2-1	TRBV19	TGTGCCAGTAGTCAGCCACCATCGTGGGCAAACTCCTACAATGAGCAGTTCTTC	CASSQPPSWANSYNEQFF
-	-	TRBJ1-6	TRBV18	TGTGCCAGCTCACAGGGGAGGGGGAATTCACCCCTCCACTTT	CASSQGRGNSPLHF
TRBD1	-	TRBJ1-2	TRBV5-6	TGTGCCAGCAGCTATGAGACAGGGGTTTTTGGCTATGGCTACACCTTC	CASSYETGVFGYGYTF
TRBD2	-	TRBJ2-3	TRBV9	TGTGCCAGCAGCGTAGAACTAGCGGGCGCTATAAGAGATACGCAGTATTTT	CASSVELAGAIRDTQYF
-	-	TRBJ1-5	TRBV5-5	TGTGCCAGCAGCGCCGGACAAGCAAATCAGCCCCAGCATTTT	CASSAGQANQPQHF
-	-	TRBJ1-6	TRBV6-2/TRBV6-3	TGTGCCAGCAGTTCCCGTCCACCCCTCCACTTT	CASSSRPPLHF
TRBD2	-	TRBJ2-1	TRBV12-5	TGTGCTAGTGGTTCCGCGGGGGGGACAGCGGGGAACAATGAGCAGTTCTTC	CASGSAGGTAGNNEQFF
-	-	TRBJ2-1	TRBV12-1	TGTGCCAGCAGCCATCCTGGCGGGAGAGGGAACAATGAGCAGTTCTTC	CASSHPGGRGNNEQFF
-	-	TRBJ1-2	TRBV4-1	TGCGCCAGCAGCCCCCTTCCCCGGGAGACCTATGGCTACACCTTC	CASSPLPRETYGYTF
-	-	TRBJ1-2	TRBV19	TGTGCCAGTAGTAACTCCAGACAGGCAACTAACTATGGCTACACCTTC	CASSNSRQATNYGYTF
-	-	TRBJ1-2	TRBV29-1	TGCAGCGTTGAAGGCACGGACTATGGCTACACCTTC	CSVEGTDYGYTF
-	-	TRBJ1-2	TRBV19	TGTGCCAGTAGTTCCAACAGGGCTTTCAACTATGGCTACACCTTC	CASSSNRAFNYGYTF
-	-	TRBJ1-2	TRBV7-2	TGTGCCAGCAGCTTAGCCGAGGGGGTGGATGGCTACACCTTC	CASSLAEGVDGYTF
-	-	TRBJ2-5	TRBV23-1	TGCGCCAGCAGTCAATCGGATTCAGGCCTCAAAAAGAGTGTAGAGACCCAGTACTTC	CASSQSDSGLKKSVETQYF
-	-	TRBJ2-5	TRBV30	TGTGCCTGGAGTCGGGTGCACCAAGAGACCCAGTACTTC	CAWSRVHQETQYF
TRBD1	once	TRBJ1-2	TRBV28	TGTGCCAGCAGTTCCACAGGGGGCGCAATTAACTATGGCTACACCTTC	CASSSTGGAINYGYTF
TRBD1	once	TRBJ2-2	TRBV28	TGTGCCAGCAGTTTTTTTCAGGGGGCGGGTACCGGGGAGCTGTTTTTT	CASSFFQGAGTGELFF
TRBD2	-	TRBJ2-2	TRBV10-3	TGTGCCATCTCCCCTAGCGGGAGGAGCGGCACCGGGGAGCTGTTTTTT	CAISPSGRSGTGELFF
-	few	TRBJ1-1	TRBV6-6	TGTGCCAGCAGTTACCCACAGGCATCGAACACTGAAGCTTTCTTT	CASSYPQASNTEAFF
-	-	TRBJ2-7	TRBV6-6	TGTGCCAGCAGTTTAGAGGAATACTCCTACAAGCAGTACTTC	CASSLEEYSYKQYF
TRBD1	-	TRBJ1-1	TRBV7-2	TGTGCCAGCAGCCCCGGGACAGGGTTATTCGGGGACACTGAAGCTTTCTTT	CASSPGTGLFGDTEAFF
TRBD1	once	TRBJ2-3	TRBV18	TGTGCCAGCTCACCACGTACTACAGGGGGAGGAGATACGCAGTATTTT	CASSPRTTGGGDTQYF
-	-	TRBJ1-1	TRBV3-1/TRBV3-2	TGTGCCAGCAGCCTCGCAGGGATTGCTGAAGCTTTCTTT	CASSLAGIAEAFF
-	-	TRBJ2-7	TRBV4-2	TGTGCCAGCAGCCGGGACTCATTGAGCTCCTACGAGCAGTACTTC	CASSRDSLSSYEQYF